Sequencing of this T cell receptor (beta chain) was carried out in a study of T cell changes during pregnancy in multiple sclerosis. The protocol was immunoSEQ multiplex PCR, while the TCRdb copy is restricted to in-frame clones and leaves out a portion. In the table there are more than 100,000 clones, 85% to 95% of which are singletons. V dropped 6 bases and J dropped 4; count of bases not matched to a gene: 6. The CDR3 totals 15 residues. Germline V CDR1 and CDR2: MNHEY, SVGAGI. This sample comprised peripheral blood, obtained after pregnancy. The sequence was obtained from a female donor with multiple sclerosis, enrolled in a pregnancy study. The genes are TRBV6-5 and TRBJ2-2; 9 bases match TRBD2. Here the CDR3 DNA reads TGTGCCAGCAGGCGGGGCGGGGGGGGCACCGGGGAGCTGTTTTTT. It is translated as CASRRGGGGTGELFF.